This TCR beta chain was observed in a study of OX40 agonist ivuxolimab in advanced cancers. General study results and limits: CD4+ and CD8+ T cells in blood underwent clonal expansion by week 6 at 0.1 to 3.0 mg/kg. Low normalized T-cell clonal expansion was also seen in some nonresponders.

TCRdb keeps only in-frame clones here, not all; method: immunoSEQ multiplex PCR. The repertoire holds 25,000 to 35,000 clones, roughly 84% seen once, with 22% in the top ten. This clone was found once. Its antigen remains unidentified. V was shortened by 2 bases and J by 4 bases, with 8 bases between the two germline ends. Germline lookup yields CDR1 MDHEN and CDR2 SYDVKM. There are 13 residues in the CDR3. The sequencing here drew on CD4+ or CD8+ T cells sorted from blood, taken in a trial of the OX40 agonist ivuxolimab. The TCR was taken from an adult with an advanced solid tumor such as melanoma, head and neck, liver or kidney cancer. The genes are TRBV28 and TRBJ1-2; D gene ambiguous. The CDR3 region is CASSLKGPYGYTF. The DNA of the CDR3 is TGTGCCAGCAGTTTAAAGGGCCCCTATGGCTACACCTTC.